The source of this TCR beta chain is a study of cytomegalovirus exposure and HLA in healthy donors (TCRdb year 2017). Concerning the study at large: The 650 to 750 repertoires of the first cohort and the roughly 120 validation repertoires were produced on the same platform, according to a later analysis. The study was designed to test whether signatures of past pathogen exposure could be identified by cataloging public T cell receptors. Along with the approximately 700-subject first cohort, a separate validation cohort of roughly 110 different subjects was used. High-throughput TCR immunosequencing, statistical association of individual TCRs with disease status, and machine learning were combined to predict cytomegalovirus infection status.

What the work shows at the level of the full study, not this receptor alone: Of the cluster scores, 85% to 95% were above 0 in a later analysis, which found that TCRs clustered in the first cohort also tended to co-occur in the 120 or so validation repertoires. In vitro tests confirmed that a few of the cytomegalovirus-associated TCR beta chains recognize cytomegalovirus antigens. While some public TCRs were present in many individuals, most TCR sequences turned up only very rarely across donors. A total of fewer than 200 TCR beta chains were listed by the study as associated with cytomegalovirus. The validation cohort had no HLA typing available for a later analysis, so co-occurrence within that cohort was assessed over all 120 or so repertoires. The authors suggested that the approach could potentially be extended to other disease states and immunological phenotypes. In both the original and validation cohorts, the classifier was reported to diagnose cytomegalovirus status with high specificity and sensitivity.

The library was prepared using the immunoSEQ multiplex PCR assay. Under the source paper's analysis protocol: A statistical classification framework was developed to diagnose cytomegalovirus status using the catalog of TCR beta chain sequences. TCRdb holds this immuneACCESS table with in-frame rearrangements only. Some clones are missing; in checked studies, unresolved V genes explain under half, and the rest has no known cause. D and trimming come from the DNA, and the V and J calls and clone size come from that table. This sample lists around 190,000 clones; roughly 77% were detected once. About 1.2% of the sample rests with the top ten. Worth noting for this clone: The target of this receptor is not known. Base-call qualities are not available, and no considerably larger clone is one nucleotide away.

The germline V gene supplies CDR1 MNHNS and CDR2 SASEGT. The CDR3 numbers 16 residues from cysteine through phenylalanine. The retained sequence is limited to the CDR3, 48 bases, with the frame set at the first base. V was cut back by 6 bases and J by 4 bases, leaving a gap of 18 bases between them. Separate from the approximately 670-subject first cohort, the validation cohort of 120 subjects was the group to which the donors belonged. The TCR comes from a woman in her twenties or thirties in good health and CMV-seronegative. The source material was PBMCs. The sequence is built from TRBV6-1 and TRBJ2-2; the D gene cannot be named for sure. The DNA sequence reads TGTGCCAGCAGAGAAACAAACTCAGGCTTCACCGGGGAGCTGTTTTTT. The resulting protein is CASRETNSGFTGELFF.